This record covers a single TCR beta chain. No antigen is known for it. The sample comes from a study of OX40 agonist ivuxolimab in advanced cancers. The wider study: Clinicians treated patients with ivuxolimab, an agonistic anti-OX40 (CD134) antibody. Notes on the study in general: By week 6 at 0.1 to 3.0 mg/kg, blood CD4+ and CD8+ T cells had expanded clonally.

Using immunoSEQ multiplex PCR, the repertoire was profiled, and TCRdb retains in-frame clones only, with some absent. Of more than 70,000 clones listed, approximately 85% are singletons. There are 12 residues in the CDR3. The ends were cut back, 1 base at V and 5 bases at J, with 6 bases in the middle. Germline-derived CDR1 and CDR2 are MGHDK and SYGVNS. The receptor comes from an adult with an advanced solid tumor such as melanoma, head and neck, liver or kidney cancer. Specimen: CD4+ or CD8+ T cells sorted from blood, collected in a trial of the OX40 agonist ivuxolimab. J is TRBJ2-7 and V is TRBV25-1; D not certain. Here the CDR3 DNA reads TGTGCCAGCAGTGAATTTAGCCACGAGCAGTACTTC. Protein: CASSEFSHEQYF.